This T cell receptor (beta chain) was documented in a study of T cell repertoires in cytomegalovirus infection. The overall study: Public TCR beta signatures provided an indication of both CMV infection and a matching HLA type.

MiXCR, applied by TCRdb to the reads, yields one record per CDR3 protein. The sample includes some 940,000 distinct CDR3 sequences, 30% to 40% of them seen just once. As regards this clonotype: The antigen remains unidentified.

Here the sequenced sample was cultured CD8+ T cells from PBMCs, taken from culture after CMV antigen stimulation. The sequence derives from a human donor in good health (CMV status not recorded). Some clones in this sample may be carry-over from other donors' samples.

The CDR3 region is CAIWGVGLAGDGSYNEQFF. The CDR3, as DNA: TGTGCCATCTGGGGAGTAGGACTAGCGGGGGATGGGTCCTACAATGAGCAGTTCTTC. The V call is TRBV10-3, the J call TRBJ2-1; TRBD2 matches at 13 bases. The ends lost 8 bases at V and 1 base at J; junction bases unmatched: 14. Per the germline V gene, CDR1 is ENHRY and CDR2 is SYGVKD. The CDR3 has 19 amino acids.